Following are 23 T cell receptor beta chains from one sample sequenced in a study of tumor-infiltrating lymphocytes in primary liver carcinoma. Production of TCR beta cDNA used around 460 ng total RNA together with a constant-region primer. Libraries of TCR beta came from three nested multiplex PCR rounds with slightly modified ARM-PCR. TRBV1-TRBV30 forward primers paired with a C-beta reverse primer drove the first two PCR rounds, about 10 cycles each. TCRdb analysed the multiplex PCR reads with MiXCR anew, one entry per CDR3 protein. The data show around 170,000 distinct CDR3 sequences, 50% to 75% seen once. Unsorted whole blood supplied the blood RNA, and germline DNA was isolated too. The source material was peripheral blood. These receptors were taken from a man between 35 and 55 years old with primary liver carcinoma and hepatitis B virus infection.

The chain is built from TRBV6-1 and TRBJ2-3, with D unclear. Germline loops: CDR1 MNHNS, CDR2 SASEGT. The CDR3 runs 14 residues. V lost 7 bases and J 2 bases, leaving 13 bases between the germline ends. In nucleotides, the CDR3 is TGTGCCAGCACCACTGATCCGGACACAGATACGCAGTATTTT. Encoded protein: CASTTDPDTDTQYF.

V gene TRBV4-2 combines with J gene TRBJ2-2; D unclear. The ends were cut back, 4 bases at V and 1 base at J, with 7 bases in the middle. The CDR3 length is 14 residues. CDR1 is LGHNA and CDR2 is YNFKEQ in the germline V gene. The CDR3 nucleotides read TGTGCCAGCAGCCCGGCAAAGAACACCGGGGAGCTGTTTTTT. The encoded protein is CASSPAKNTGELFF.

This clonotype was observed a few times. This sequence may be a read error, since a much larger clone differs from it by one base. The chain uses TRBV11-2 and TRBJ1-1; D unclear. CDR1 is SGHAT, CDR2 FQNNGV, per germline. The CDR3 runs 13 residues. Trimming took 3 bases from V and 7 from J, leaving 12 bases between them. The CDR3 DNA sequence: TGTGCCAGCAGCTTCTTGAGGATGGGTGAAGCTTTCTTT. It translates to CASSFLRMGEAFF. The variable domain in full, with the rest retrieved from reference TRBV11-2 and TRBJ1-1, is EAGVAQSPRYKIIEKRQSVAFWCNPISGHATLYWYQQILGQGPKLLIQFQNNGVVDDSQLPKDRFSAERLKGVDSTLKIQPAKLEDSAVYLCASSFLRMGEAFFGQGTRLTVV.

This clonotype was counted once. The junction departs from the called germline gene at one end, perhaps through a read error. V gene TRBV6-6 combines with J gene TRBJ1-3; D gene unclear. The CDR3 spans 16 residues. In germline, CDR1 is MNHNY, CDR2 SVGAGI (reference sequence). The CDR3 loop reads CTSSLPPGYSGNTIYF. The CDR3 nucleotides are TGTACCAGCAGTTTGCCTCCAGGATACTCTGGAAACACCATATATTTT.

In the case of this clonotype: A much bigger clone sits one base away, suggesting this may be a read error. The chain has TRBV29-1 and TRBJ1-2; no clear D. This CDR3 has 9 residues. Germline assignment: CDR1 SQVTM and CDR2 ANQGSEA. V was cut by 8 bases and J by 9 bases, with 10 bases left in between. DNA of the CDR3: TGCAGCCACGCGGGGTGCTACACCTTC. Translated: CSHAGCYTF.

Concerning this clonotype: Given a much more abundant clone one base away, this may be a read error. The CDR3 DNA reads as TGTGCCAGCATCGTAGACTCAGATACGCAGTATTTT. It yields the protein CASIVDSDTQYF. J is TRBJ2-3 and V is TRBV11-3; D uncertain. Germline-derived CDR1 and CDR2 are SGHNT and YENEEA. This CDR3 is built from 12 residues. The V and J ends lost 7 bases and 4 bases respectively, with 9 bases between them.

Notes on this clonotype: A read error may produce the germline difference seen at one junction end. The chain has TRBV11-2 and TRBJ1-5, with no clear D. This CDR3 has 15 amino acids. CDR1 is SGHAT and CDR2 is FQNNGV in the germline V gene. The CDR3 region is CSSSLGRGTNQPQHF. The CDR3 nucleotides are TGTTCCAGCAGCTTAGGGCGGGGAACCAACCAGCCCCAGCATTTT. Full variable domain (remainder filled in from reference TRBV11-2 and TRBJ1-5): EAGVAQSPRYKIIEKRQSVAFWCNPISGHATLYWYQQILGQGPKLLIQFQNNGVVDDSQLPKDRFSAERLKGVDSTLKIQPAKLEDSAVYLCSSSLGRGTNQPQHFGDGTRLSIL.

The rearrangement links TRBV12-3 or TRBV12-4 to TRBJ2-2; a possible D gene is TRBD2 (5 bases). V was cut by 6 bases and J by 7 bases, with 18 bases left in between. There are 15 residues in the CDR3. This CDR3 is CASSLNGLHGGELFF. The CDR3 DNA sequence: TGTGCCAGCAGCCTAAATGGACTGCACGGCGGGGAGCTGTTTTTT.

A note on this clonotype: A junction boundary mismatches the germline segment, possibly from a read error. The chain carries TRBV6-9 and TRBJ2-3; maybe TRBD1 (6 bases). The CDR3 extends over 16 amino acids. In germline, CDR1 is MNHGY, CDR2 SVAAGI. The CDR3 here is CASRYSPPDSPDTQYF. Written as DNA, the CDR3 is TGTGCCAGCCGTTACTCACCCCCGGACAGTCCAGATACGCAGTATTTT.

To note about this clonotype: Compared with germline, one end of the junction differs, possibly owing to a read error. The chain links TRBV4-1 to TRBJ2-7; D might be TRBD1 or TRBD2, each matching 5 bases. From germline, CDR1 is MGHRA and CDR2 YSYEKL. The CDR3 length is 16 residues. The CDR3 loop is CASGQDQGPAAYEQYF. Written as DNA, the CDR3 is TGCGCCAGCGGCCAAGATCAGGGACCAGCGGCCTACGAGCAGTACTTC.

As to this clonotype: A read error may be the cause here, since a much bigger clone is one base away. This chain uses TRBV4-1 with TRBJ2-1; D is unresolved. CDR3 length: 13 residues. The germline gives CDR1 MGHRA, CDR2 YSYEKL. The CDR3 DNA follows: TGCGCCAGCAACCAAGCACTAATCGATGAGCAGTTCTTC. This gives the protein CASNQALIDEQFF.

This clonotype was seen only once. A junction end diverges from the germline sequence, so it may reflect a read error. The J gene is TRBJ2-3, the V gene TRBV6-2 or TRBV6-3; 9 nucleotides agree with TRBD2. Germline-derived CDR1 and CDR2 are MNHEY and SVGEGT. The CDR3 is made up of 16 amino acids. The CDR3 loop reads CVSSSYSGSSTDTQYF. The CDR3, as DNA: TGTGTCAGCAGTTCATATAGCGGGAGTTCGACAGATACGCAGTATTTT.

Comment on this clonotype: One end of the junction varies from germline; a read error may be responsible. Here the CDR3 DNA reads TGCGCCAGCAGCCAAGATTGGCGGGGGACGGGTGAAAAACCGTTTTTT. It encodes CASSQDWRGTGEKPFF. The chain employs TRBV4-1 and TRBJ1-4; D might be TRBD1 (5 bases). Germline CDR1 is MGHRA and CDR2 is YSYEKL. The CDR3 extends over 16 amino acids.

To note about this clonotype: The germline gene is not matched at one end of the junction; a read error may be the cause. The gene calls are TRBV7-9 and TRBJ2-2; D might be TRBD1 (6 bases). This CDR3 spans 14 amino acids. Germline CDR1 reads SEHNR; CDR2 reads FQNEAQ (reference sequence). For the CDR3, the DNA is TGTGCCAGCAGCTTACGAGGGGACACCGGGGAACTGTTTTTT. Residues: CASSLRGDTGELFF.

The chain couples TRBV4-2 to TRBJ2-5, with 9 bases aligning to TRBD2. This CDR3 is built from 16 residues. From germline, CDR1 is LGHNA and CDR2 YNFKEQ. The V segment lost 0 bases and the J segment 5 bases; nucleotides outside the gene matches: 7. The chain's CDR3 is CASSQESAGGGETQYF. CDR3 nucleotide sequence: TGTGCCAGCAGCCAAGAGTCAGCGGGGGGTGGTGAGACCCAGTACTTC.

This clonotype appeared a few times. The chain has TRBV5-4 and TRBJ2-7; TRBD1 agrees at 10 bases. Germline values: CDR1 SGHNT, CDR2 YYREEE (reference sequence). The V and J ends lost 3 bases and 7 bases, in that order; junction bases with no gene match: 1. The CDR3 runs to 12 residues. The DNA for the CDR3 is TGTGCCAGCAGCTGGGACAGGGGAGAGCAGTACTTC. This encodes CASSWDRGEQYF.

V gene TRBV11-2 combines with J gene TRBJ2-7; 9 nucleotides agree with TRBD1. Germline CDR1 is SGHAT and CDR2 is FQNNGV. The CDR3 is 17 residues long. V lost 3 bases and J lost 2; bases outside the gene matches: 11. In nucleotides, the CDR3 is TGTGCCAGCAGCTTGATTCCGGGACAGGGCCGTGCCTACGAGCAGTACTTC. Its translation: CASSLIPGQGRAYEQYF.

This clonotype was seen a few times. This rearrangement joins TRBV6-6 to TRBJ1-4; TRBD1 might be the D (5 bases). The CDR3 is made up of 15 amino acids. Germline values: CDR1 MNHNY, CDR2 SVGAGI (reference sequence). V lost 2 bases and J 7 bases, leaving 14 bases between the germline ends. The CDR3 is CASSYLGTAGEKLFF. The CDR3 coding sequence is TGTGCCAGCAGTTACCTCGGGACGGCAGGTGAAAAACTGTTTTTT.

About this clonotype: The junction and the germline gene differ at one end; a read error may be behind it. The gene calls are TRBV6-6 and TRBJ2-7, with 8 positions matching TRBD2. Germline CDR1 MNHNY, CDR2 SVGAGI (reference sequence). The CDR3 totals 15 residues. As DNA, the CDR3 is TGTGCCGGCAGCAGTAGCGGGACATCGAATTACGAGCAGTACTTC. The encoded protein is CAGSSSGTSNYEQYF.

In regard to this clonotype: A junction end diverges from the germline sequence, so it may reflect a read error. The rearrangement joins TRBV11-2 to TRBJ2-1; TRBD2 aligns across 13 bases. The germline V gene encodes CDR1 SGHAT and CDR2 FQNNGV. This CDR3 contains 16 residues. CDR3 region: CASSLIGTSGDNEHFF. The CDR3 DNA is TGTGCTAGCAGCCTCATCGGGACTAGCGGGGACAATGAGCACTTCTTC. The full variable domain, its missing parts supplied by reference TRBV11-2 and TRBJ2-1, is EAGVAQSPRYKIIEKRQSVAFWCNPISGHATLYWYQQILGQGPKLLIQFQNNGVVDDSQLPKDRFSAERLKGVDSTLKIQPAKLEDSAVYLCASSLIGTSGDNEHFFGPGTRLTVL.

Concerning this clonotype: Being one base from a much bigger clone, this may be a read error. The rearrangement joins TRBV11-2 to TRBJ1-2; the D is unclear. Germline V lookup: CDR1 SGHAT, CDR2 FQNNGV. Trimming took 5 bases from V and 4 from J, leaving 20 bases between them. This CDR3 spans 16 amino acids. The CDR3 sequence: CASSIVGGGDGYGYTF. The CDR3 nucleotides read TGTGCCAGCAGCATAGTTGGAGGTGGGGATGGCTATGGCTACACCTTC.

This clonotype appeared many times. The genes are TRBV11-2 and TRBJ2-1, with 7 bases fitting TRBD2. Germline trimming cut 3 bases from V and 6 bases from J; bases unmatched to any gene: 5. Germline values: CDR1 SGHAT, CDR2 FQNNGV. This CDR3 is built from 14 residues. This chain's CDR3 is CASSFGTNFNEQFF. The CDR3 nucleotides read TGTGCCAGCAGCTTCGGGACTAACTTCAATGAGCAGTTCTTC.

The V and J genes are TRBV28 and TRBJ1-1, with D perhaps matching TRBD1 (5 bases). Germline V gives CDR1 MDHEN, CDR2 SYDVKM. This CDR3 region has 14 residues. V was pared by 5 bases and J by 0 bases, with 10 bases between. CDR3: CASSIGEMNTEAFF. As DNA, the CDR3 is TGTGCCAGCAGTATAGGGGAAATGAACACTGAAGCTTTCTTT.